The 23 T cell receptor beta chains presented below share a single source sample, sequenced in a study of blood T cell repertoires in COVID-19. TCRdb keeps only in-frame clones here, not all; method: immunoSEQ multiplex PCR. The table records tens of thousands of clones, 79% of them present only once. Sequencing input: peripheral blood. The receptor source for this set is a woman in her sixties with acute or convalescent COVID-19.

The V and J genes are TRBV2 and TRBJ2-2; D not resolved. Trimming took 2 bases from V and 8 from J, leaving 9 bases between them. This CDR3 region has 13 residues. Germline values: CDR1 SNHLY, CDR2 FYNNEI. CDR3 DNA sequence: TGTGCCAGCAGTGAAACCCCGACAGGGGAGCTGTTTTTT. Encoded protein: CASSETPTGELFF.

The chain couples TRBV7-2 to TRBJ2-1, with D hard to call. This CDR3 is 14 amino acids long. Germline V lookup: CDR1 SGHTA, CDR2 FQGNSA. Trimming removed 1 base at V and 5 bases at J, with 9 bases between. This CDR3 reads CASSLVRANNEQFF. The DNA of the CDR3 is TGTGCCAGCAGCTTAGTTAGAGCCAACAATGAGCAGTTCTTC.

The rearrangement joins TRBV28 to TRBJ1-1; 8 bases fit TRBD1. CDR3 size: 16 residues. Trimming cost V 1 base and J 6 bases; bases outside gene matches: 10. The germline gives CDR1 MDHEN, CDR2 SYDVKM. CDR3 sequence: CASSLYHRGVAPEAFF. The CDR3 nucleotides read TGTGCCAGCAGTTTATACCACAGGGGGGTAGCACCTGAAGCTTTCTTT.

The chain links TRBV5-1 to TRBJ2-7; 8 bases map to TRBD1. This CDR3 comprises 15 residues. With V trimmed by 4 bases and J by 2 bases, 8 bases remained unmatched. The V gene's germline CDR1 is SGHRS and CDR2 YFSETQ. As DNA, the CDR3 is TGCGCCAGCAGCCCGGGGTTGGACAGGGCCTACGAGCAGTACTTC. Protein product: CASSPGLDRAYEQYF.

J is TRBJ1-2 and V is TRBV20-1, with D possibly TRBD1 on 5 matching bases. Germline V CDR1 and CDR2: DFQATT, SNEGSKA (reference sequence). This CDR3 has 14 amino acids. V lost 3 bases and J 8 bases, leaving 19 bases between the germline ends. CDR3 residues: CSASFLETVEGYTF. CDR3 nucleotides: TGCAGTGCTAGTTTCTTGGAGACAGTGGAAGGCTACACCTTC.

The chain carries TRBV4-1 and TRBJ2-7, with TRBD2 matching over 14 bases. Losses at the gene ends were 4 bases for V and 5 bases for J; bases not matched to a gene: 4. Germline V gene lookup returns CDR1 MGHRA and CDR2 YSYEKL. The CDR3 is 15 residues long. DNA for the CDR3: TGCGCCAGCAGCCGAGGGACTAGCGGGGGCGACGAGCAGTACTTC. Its protein product is CASSRGTSGGDEQYF.

The rearrangement uses TRBV3-1 (or the pseudogene TRBV3-2) and TRBJ2-2; 15 nucleotides line up with TRBD2. Losses at the gene ends were 1 base for V and 4 bases for J; bases not matched to a gene: 7. Germline assignment: CDR1 LGHDT and CDR2 YNNKEL (reference sequence). The CDR3 covers 19 residues. This CDR3 is CASSQGTSGGALGTGELFF. As DNA, the CDR3 is TGTGCCAGCAGCCAAGGGACTAGCGGGGGGGCTCTGGGCACCGGGGAGCTGTTTTTT.

This clone was seen just once. The chain links TRBV4-3 to TRBJ1-4, with a tentative D call TRBD1 (6 bases). Trimming took 0 bases from V and 5 from J, leaving 16 bases between them. The CDR3 length is 17 residues. Germline lookup yields CDR1 LGHNA and CDR2 YSLEER. The CDR3 region is CASSQDFRGRGNEKLFF. Written as DNA, the CDR3 is TGCGCCAGCAGCCAAGATTTCCGGGGCAGGGGAAATGAAAAACTGTTTTTT.

The gene calls are TRBV27 and TRBJ1-4, with unresolved D. This CDR3 is 15 amino acids long. V was shortened by 6 bases and J by 6 bases, with 17 bases between the two germline ends. CDR1 and CDR2 (germline): MNHEY, SMNVEV (reference sequence). The chain's CDR3 is CASSSRLERDEKLFF. In DNA form, the CDR3 reads TGTGCCAGCAGCAGTAGACTGGAACGGGATGAAAAACTGTTTTTT.

This chain joins TRBV5-5 and TRBJ1-1; a weak D match, TRBD1 (5 bases). V lost 1 base to trimming and J lost 8 bases, with 18 bases between them. The germline V gene encodes CDR1 SGHKS and CDR2 YYEKEE (reference sequence). This CDR3 comprises 15 residues. CDR3 protein: CASSLLYQGWVEAFF. The CDR3 DNA is TGTGCCAGCAGCTTGCTTTATCAGGGTTGGGTAGAAGCTTTCTTT.

This sequence joins TRBV7-9 and TRBJ1-1, with 10 bases matching TRBD1. Germline V lookup: CDR1 SEHNR, CDR2 FQNEAQ (reference sequence). The CDR3 loop spans 16 amino acids. After removal of 2 bases from V and 5 bases from J, the junction contained 8 bases not matched to a gene. The CDR3 protein is CASSLSPGQGRTEAFF. The CDR3 DNA reads as TGTGCCAGCAGCTTAAGTCCGGGACAGGGGAGAACTGAAGCTTTCTTT. Full variable domain (remainder filled in from reference TRBV7-9 and TRBJ1-1): DTGVSQNPRHKITKRGQNVTFRCDPISEHNRLYWYRQTLGQGPEFLTYFQNEAQLEKSRLLSDRFSAERPKGSFSTLEIQRTEQGDSAMYLCASSLSPGQGRTEAFFGQGTRLTVV.

This sequence joins TRBV15 and TRBJ2-1; D not resolved. Between the trimmed V and J ends, which lost 5 bases and 7 bases, there was a span of 15 bases. The CDR3 is made up of 14 amino acids. Germline values: CDR1 LNHNV, CDR2 YYDKDF (reference sequence). The CDR3: CATSPSIGANEQFF. The CDR3, as DNA: TGTGCCACCAGCCCCAGTATCGGAGCAAATGAGCAGTTCTTC.

The V call is TRBV25-1, the J call TRBJ1-2; D perhaps matches TRBD1 (6 bases). The CDR3 spans 14 residues. The germline V gene has CDR1 MGHDK and CDR2 SYGVNS. Trimming stripped 4 bases from V and 5 bases from J, with 14 bases between. CDR3 sequence reads: CASSAPTGPYGYTF. The CDR3 DNA reads TGTGCCAGCAGTGCTCCGACAGGCCCGTATGGCTACACCTTC.

In its sample, this clone was seen a few times. The chain is built from TRBV4-3 and TRBJ2-3; TRBD1 aligns across 7 bases. The CDR3 has 15 residues. The J segment lost 1 base and the V segment lost 4 bases, leaving 5 bases of the junction unmatched. Germline V gives CDR1 LGHNA, CDR2 YSLEER. The CDR3 loop reads CASSLTGDGTDTQYF. The DNA for the CDR3 is TGCGCCAGCAGCCTTACAGGGGACGGCACAGATACGCAGTATTTT.

This chain uses TRBV2 with TRBJ1-2, with D uncertain. V lost 6 bases and J lost 3, with 17 bases in between. CDR1 SNHLY and CDR2 FYNNEI come from the germline V gene. The CDR3 totals 15 residues. The CDR3 is CASSGYKAADYGYTF. CDR3 nucleotide sequence: TGTGCCAGCAGCGGGTATAAGGCCGCAGACTATGGCTACACCTTC.

V usage is TRBV20-1 and J usage is TRBJ2-3, with 10 bases identical to TRBD2. After removal of 3 bases from V and 4 bases from J, the junction contained 7 bases not matched to a gene. Germline values: CDR1 DFQATT, CDR2 SNEGSKA (reference sequence). The CDR3 runs 15 residues. CDR3 amino acids: CSASVSSGGPDTQYF. CDR3 bases: TGCAGTGCTAGTGTGTCTAGCGGGGGACCAGATACGCAGTATTTT.

The chain is built from TRBV28 and TRBJ2-1; D is ambiguous. This CDR3 has 14 amino acids. The germline gives CDR1 MDHEN, CDR2 SYDVKM. V lost 6 bases and J lost 5, with 14 bases in between. DNA for the CDR3: TGTGCCAGCAGCCTCGTAACTCCGGACAATGAGCAGTTCTTC. Translating it yields CASSLVTPDNEQFF.

The rearrangement joins TRBV6-6 to TRBJ2-1, with 7 bases identical to TRBD1. This CDR3 has 16 residues. Germline CDR1 reads MNHNY; CDR2 reads SVGAGI (reference sequence). J gave up 0 bases and V 2 bases, and 4 bases lay outside the gene matches. In nucleotides, the CDR3 is TGTGCCAGCAGTTACCTCGACAGGGTCTCCTACAATGAGCAGTTCTTC. Translation: CASSYLDRVSYNEQFF.

This clone was seen just once. The V gene is TRBV5-6, the J gene TRBJ1-1, with TRBD1 identical over 8 bases. The trim removed 3 bases at V and 0 bases at J, leaving 10 bases unmatched. Germline assignment: CDR1 SGHDT and CDR2 YYEEEE. The CDR3 is 17 amino acids. CDR3 sequence reads: CASSSLGQGRMNTEAFF. CDR3 coding DNA: TGTGCCAGCAGCTCCTTAGGACAGGGACGAATGAACACTGAAGCTTTCTTT. The full variable domain, completed using reference TRBV5-6 and TRBJ1-1, is DAGVTQSPTHLIKTRGQQVTLRCSPKSGHDTVSWYQQALGQGPQFIFQYYEEEERQRGNFPDRFSGHQFPNYSSELNVNALLLGDSALYLCASSSLGQGRMNTEAFFGQGTRLTVV.

V is TRBV7-8 and J is TRBJ2-5, with D perhaps TRBD1 (6 bases). The CDR3 is made up of 14 amino acids. Trimming stripped 5 bases from V and 5 bases from J, with 15 bases between. CDR1 and CDR2 (germline): SGHVS, FQNEAQ. The CDR3 here is CASSLTGTAETQYF. The CDR3 coding sequence is TGTGCCAGCAGCCTGACAGGAACAGCGGAGACCCAGTACTTC. Full variable domain (rest looked up from reference TRBV7-8 and TRBJ2-5): GAGVSQSPRYKVAKRGQDVALRCDPISGHVSLFWYQQALGQGPEFLTYFQNEAQLDKSGLPSDRFFAERPEGSVSTLKIQRTQQEDSAVYLCASSLTGTAETQYFGPGTRLLVL.

V gene TRBV5-4 combines with J gene TRBJ2-5; weak D call: TRBD2 (5 bases). This CDR3 is 15 amino acids long. Germline-derived CDR1 and CDR2 are SGHNT and YYREEE (reference sequence). V lost 2 bases to trimming and J lost 6 bases, with 17 bases between them. CDR3 amino acids: CASSFEGTRKKTQYF. CDR3 DNA: TGTGCCAGCAGCTTTGAGGGTACGAGGAAGAAGACCCAGTACTTC.

This rearrangement joins TRBV9 to TRBJ2-7; 7 nucleotides agree with TRBD1. CDR3 length equals 16 residues. The germline V gene encodes CDR1 SGDLS and CDR2 YYNGEE. The CDR3 sequence: CRSRTFTTQGVLEQYF. DNA of the CDR3: TGTCGGAGCCGAACCTTTACGACCCAGGGGGTACTCGAGCAGTACTTC.

V gene TRBV6-6 combines with J gene TRBJ1-5; 9 nucleotides line up with TRBD1. This CDR3 spans 16 amino acids. Germline CDR1 is MNHNY and CDR2 is SVGAGI (reference sequence). The V segment lost 6 bases and the J segment 1 base; nucleotides outside the gene matches: 7. The CDR3 here is CASSLNRGPSNQPQHF. CDR3 DNA: TGTGCCAGCAGCCTAAACAGGGGGCCGAGCAATCAGCCCCAGCATTTT.